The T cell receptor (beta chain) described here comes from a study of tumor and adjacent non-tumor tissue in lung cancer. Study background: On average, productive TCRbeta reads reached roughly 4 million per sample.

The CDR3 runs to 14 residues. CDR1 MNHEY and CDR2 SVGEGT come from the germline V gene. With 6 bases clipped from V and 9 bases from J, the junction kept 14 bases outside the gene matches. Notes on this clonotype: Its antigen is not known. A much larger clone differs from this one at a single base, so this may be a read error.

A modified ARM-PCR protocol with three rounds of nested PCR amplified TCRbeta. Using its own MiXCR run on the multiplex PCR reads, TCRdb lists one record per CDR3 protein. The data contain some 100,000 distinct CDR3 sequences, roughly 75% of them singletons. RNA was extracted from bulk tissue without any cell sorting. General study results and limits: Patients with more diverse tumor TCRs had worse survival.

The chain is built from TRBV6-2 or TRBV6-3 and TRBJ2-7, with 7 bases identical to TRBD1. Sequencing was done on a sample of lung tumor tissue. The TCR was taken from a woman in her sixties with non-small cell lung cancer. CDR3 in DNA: TGTGCCAGCAGCCCAGTACAGGGGTATCACGGGCAGTACTTC. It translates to CASSPVQGYHGQYF.